This T cell receptor (beta chain) was identified in a study of technical replicates of blood from several donors. This CDR3 contains 15 residues. Germline V CDR1 and CDR2: SGHRS, YFSETQ. Trimming removed 7 bases at V and 0 bases at J, with 13 bases between. Measured with immunoSEQ multiplex PCR; TCRdb has only the in-frame clones, and not every one. The data hold tens of thousands of clones, with 92% observed a single time. The sample taken for sequencing was T cells isolated from PBMCs. The sequence was obtained from a human donor in good health. This chain connects TRBV5-1 to TRBJ2-2; a weak D match, TRBD2 (5 bases). The CDR3 nucleotides are TGCGCCAGCGGGGAGCGTGGAGCGAACACCGGGGAGCTGTTTTTT. Residues: CASGERGANTGELFF.